This T cell receptor beta chain was found in a study of blood T cells in healthy people across ages. Healthy Caucasians from Russia aged roughly 6 to 95 served as donors. This clonotype was counted only a few times. Its matching antigen is unknown. Regarding the study as a whole: Relative to aged donors, long-lived donors carried more naive CD4+ cells and displayed higher diversity.

PCR was performed a second time for 7 to 11 cycles using a sample-barcoded 5' primer and a J-beta primer mix. TCRdb ran MiXCR on the 5' RACE reads and lists one entry per CDR3 protein. The sample lists fewer than 900,000 distinct CDR3 sequences, about half occurring once. Between the trimmed V and J ends, which lost 5 bases and 0 bases, there was a span of 9 bases. CDR3 length equals 14 residues. Germline assignment: CDR1 SNHLY and CDR2 FYNNEI. The rearrangement uses TRBV2 and TRBJ2-3; no firm D call. Sequencing was performed on blood. The receptor comes from a woman aged 60-75 years in good health. CDR3: CASSRTTSTDTQYF. CDR3 coding DNA: TGTGCCAGCAGTAGAACCACTAGCACAGATACGCAGTATTTT. The full variable domain, with the rest looked up from reference TRBV2 and TRBJ2-3, is EPEVTQTPSHQVTQMGQEVILRCVPISNHLYFYWYRQILGQKVEFLVSFYNNEISEKSEIFDDQFSVERPDGSNFTLKIRSTKLEDSAMYFCASSRTTSTDTQYFGPGTRLTVL.